This T cell receptor beta chain was identified in a study of T-cell memory formation after mild COVID-19. As for the study in general: Largely, TCR clusters stayed within a single donor. General study points: Contracting clones localized mainly to CM and EM when CD4+ and mainly to EMRA when CD8+. Prior to infection, memory already included some responding clones, suggesting cross-reactive memory joined.

CDR1 is LGHDT, CDR2 YNNKEL, per germline (reference sequence). Trimming shortened V by 1 base and J by 2 bases, and 9 bases separated the two germline ends. The CDR3 sequence is 15 residues long. A word on this clonotype: The antigen remains undetermined.

In TCRdb, the 5' RACE reads were re-called with MiXCR into one record per CDR3 protein. Of 350,000 to 450,000 distinct CDR3 sequences in the sample, more than 20% were seen once. Sequenced: PBMCs or a T cell subset sorted from them (not recorded which). This sequence was found in an adult woman who had mild COVID-19 (a few samples of this study predate the infection). Cell type and time point are not known. The rearrangement links TRBV3-1 to TRBJ2-1; the D is unclear. This chain's CDR3 is CASSQGRTAYNEQFF. CDR3 DNA sequence: TGTGCCAGCAGCCAAGGTCGGACCGCCTACAATGAGCAGTTCTTC.